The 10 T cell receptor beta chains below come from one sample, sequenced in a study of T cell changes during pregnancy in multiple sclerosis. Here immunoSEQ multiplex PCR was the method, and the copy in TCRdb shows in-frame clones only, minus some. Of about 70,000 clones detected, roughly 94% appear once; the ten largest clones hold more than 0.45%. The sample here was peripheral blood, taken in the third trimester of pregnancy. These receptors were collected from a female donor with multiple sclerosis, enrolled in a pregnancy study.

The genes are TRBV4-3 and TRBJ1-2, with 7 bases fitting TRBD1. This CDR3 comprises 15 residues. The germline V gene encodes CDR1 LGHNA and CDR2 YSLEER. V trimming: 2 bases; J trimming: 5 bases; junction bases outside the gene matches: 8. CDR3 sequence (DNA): TGCGCCAGCAGCCAACACCGGGACAGTTGGTATGGCTACACCTTC. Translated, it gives CASSQHRDSWYGYTF.

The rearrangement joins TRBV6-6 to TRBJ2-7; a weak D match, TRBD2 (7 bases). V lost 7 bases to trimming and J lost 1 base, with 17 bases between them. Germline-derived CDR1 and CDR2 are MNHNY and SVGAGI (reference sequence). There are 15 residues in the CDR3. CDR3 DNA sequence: TGTGCCAGCACCAGAGGGAGGGGGGTATCCTACGAGCAGTACTTC. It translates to CASTRGRGVSYEQYF.

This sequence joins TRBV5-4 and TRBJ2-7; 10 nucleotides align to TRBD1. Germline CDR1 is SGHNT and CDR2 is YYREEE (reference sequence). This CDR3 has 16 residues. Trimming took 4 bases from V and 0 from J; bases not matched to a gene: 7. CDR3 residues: CASSEDRGLSSYEQYF. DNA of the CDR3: TGTGCCAGCAGCGAGGACAGGGGGTTAAGCTCCTACGAGCAGTACTTC.

CDR3 nucleotides: TGTGCCAGCAGTTCGACAGGGATCTCCTACGAGCAGTACTTC. Its protein is CASSSTGISYEQYF. The V gene is TRBV6-5, the J gene TRBJ2-7, with 7 bases lining up with TRBD1. Germline loops: CDR1 MNHEY, CDR2 SVGAGI. Unmatched junction bases numbered 3, after V lost 4 bases and J lost 0 bases. The CDR3 spans 14 residues.

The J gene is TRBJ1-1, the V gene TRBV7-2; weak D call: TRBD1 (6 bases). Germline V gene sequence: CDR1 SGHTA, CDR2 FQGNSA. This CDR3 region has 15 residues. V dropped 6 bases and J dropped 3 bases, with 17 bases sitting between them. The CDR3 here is CASRPRNRADTEAFF. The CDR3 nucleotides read TGTGCCAGCAGACCCCGGAACAGGGCGGACACTGAAGCTTTCTTT. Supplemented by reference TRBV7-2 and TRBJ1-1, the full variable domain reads GAGVSQSPSNKVTEKGKDVELRCDPISGHTALYWYRQSLGQGLEFLIYFQGNSAPDKSGLPSDRFSAERTGGSVSTLTIQRTQQEDSAVYLCASRPRNRADTEAFFGQGTRLTVV.

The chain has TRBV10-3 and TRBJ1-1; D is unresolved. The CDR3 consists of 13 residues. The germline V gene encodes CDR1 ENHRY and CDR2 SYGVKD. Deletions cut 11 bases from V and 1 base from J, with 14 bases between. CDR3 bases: TGTGCCTCCCTGGCCACCTCGAACACTGAAGCTTTCTTT. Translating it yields CASLATSNTEAFF.

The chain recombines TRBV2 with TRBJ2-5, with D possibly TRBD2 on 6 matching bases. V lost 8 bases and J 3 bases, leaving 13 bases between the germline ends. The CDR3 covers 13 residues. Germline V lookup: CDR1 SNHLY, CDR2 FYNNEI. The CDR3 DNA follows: TGTGCCAGCCACGACGGGGAGGAAGAGACCCAGTACTTC. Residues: CASHDGEEETQYF.

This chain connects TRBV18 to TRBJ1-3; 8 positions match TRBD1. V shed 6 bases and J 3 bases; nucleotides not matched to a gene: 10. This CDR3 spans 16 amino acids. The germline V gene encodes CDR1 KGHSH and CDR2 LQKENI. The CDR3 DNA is TGTGCCAGCTCTCAACGAGAGGACAGGGTTGGAAACACCATATATTTT. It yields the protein CASSQREDRVGNTIYF.

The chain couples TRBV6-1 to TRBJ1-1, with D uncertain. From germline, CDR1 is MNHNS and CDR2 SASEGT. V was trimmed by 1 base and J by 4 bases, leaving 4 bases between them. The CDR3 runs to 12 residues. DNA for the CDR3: TGTGCCAGCAGTGAAGTCGGCACTGAAGCTTTCTTT. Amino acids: CASSEVGTEAFF.

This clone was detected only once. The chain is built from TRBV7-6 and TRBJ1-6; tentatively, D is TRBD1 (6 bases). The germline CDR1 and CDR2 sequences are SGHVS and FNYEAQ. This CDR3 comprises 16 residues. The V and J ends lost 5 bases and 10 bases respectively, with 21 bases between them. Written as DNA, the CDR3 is TGTGCCAGCAGCCTAGGGGGGGGAGGCTTGGGGTCACCCCTCCACTTT. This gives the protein CASSLGGGGLGSPLHF.